Listed below are T cell receptor beta chains from one sample, sequenced in a study of shared clonotypes between healthy human individuals. Sequencing used immunoSEQ multiplex PCR; TCRdb keeps in-frame clones, though not all of them. This table holds about 1.1 million clones, about four fifths found once. Sequenced sample: memory CD4+ T cells from PBMCs. Receptors were obtained from a man between 18 and 35 years old in good health. Some clones in this sample may be carry-over from other donors' samples. Both conserved end residues are part of each CDR3. The D gene is left open where the match is weak. Size is stated for part of the rows, as once, few or many counts, or as a class when the clone is expanded.

v_gene,len,j_gene,abundance,d_gene,CDR3nt,CDR3aa
TRBV28,14,TRBJ1-4,-,TRBD1,TGTGCCAGCAGGAGACAGGGGGGTGATGAAAAACTGTTTTTT,CASRRQGGDEKLFF
TRBV12-5,17,TRBJ2-1,-,TRBD2,TGTGCTAGTGGTTTGGCTCCGATGGGGGAGGGCCTGGGTGAGCAGTTCTTC,CASGLAPMGEGLGEQFF
TRBV15,14,TRBJ1-1,-,TRBD1,TGTGCCACCAGTTCGGGACAGGGAGACACTGAAGCTTTCTTT,CATSSGQGDTEAFF
TRBV5-1,14,TRBJ2-6,-,-,TGCGCCAGCAGCCTCTATCTCGTGGCCAACGTCCTGACTTTC,CASSLYLVANVLTF
TRBV28,14,TRBJ1-6,-,-,TGTGCCAGCGGGCGTCGAGGGGCTAATTCACCCCTCCACTTT,CASGRRGANSPLHF
TRBV11-2,14,TRBJ1-1,-,-,TGTGCCAGCAGCTTTATGGTAGGGGGCACTGAAGCTTTCTTT,CASSFMVGGTEAFF
TRBV7-2,15,TRBJ2-7,-,TRBD2,TGTGCCAGCAGAGACCCCTCGGGACTATTGTACGAGCAGTACTTC,CASRDPSGLLYEQYF
TRBV6-5,13,TRBJ2-7,-,-,TGTGCCACCTCAAGGCCTCCGGTGGGGGAGCAGTACTTC,CATSRPPVGEQYF
TRBV10-3,15,TRBJ1-3,many,-,TGTGCCATCAGTCACAGGCAGGACTCTGGAAACACCATATATTTT,CAISHRQDSGNTIYF
TRBV2,17,TRBJ2-1,-,TRBD1,TGTGCCAGCAGTGAAGGGTGGGGACAGGGGGCCTACAATGAGCAGTTCTTC,CASSEGWGQGAYNEQFF
TRBV6-5,13,TRBJ1-1,-,-,TGTGCCAGCGCTTTCGGAACGAACACTGAAGCTTTCTTT,CASAFGTNTEAFF
TRBV7-9,13,TRBJ2-7,-,-,TGTGCCAGCAGCTCGCGGAGCTCCTACGAGCAGTACTTC,CASSSRSSYEQYF
TRBV6-5,12,TRBJ1-2,-,-,TGTGCCAGCAGTTTCAAATGGGGGGGCTACACCTTC,CASSFKWGGYTF
TRBV7-9,15,TRBJ2-7,many,TRBD2,TGTGCCAGCAGCTTAAGAGCGGGACCCTCCTACGAGCAGTACTTC,CASSLRAGPSYEQYF
TRBV7-2,14,TRBJ2-2,-,-,TGTGCCAGCAGCTCCTACAGGGACCCCGGGGAGCTGTTTTTT,CASSSYRDPGELFF
TRBV28,16,TRBJ2-7,-,TRBD2,TGTGCCAGCAGTTTATTAGAGACTAGCGGGAGTAACGAGCAGTACTTC,CASSLLETSGSNEQYF
TRBV7-2,15,TRBJ2-1,-,-,TGTGCCAGCAGCTTAATTGGGACTCTAAACAATGAGCAGTTCTTC,CASSLIGTLNNEQFF